The T cell receptor beta chain described here comes from a study of blood T cell repertoires in COVID-19. Turning to the study itself: In each case, the material was cDNA or gDNA derived from T cells, B-cell-depleted T cells, or PBMCs.

Authors' data handling: Estimation of nucleated cell counts was performed using reference gene primer amplification. TCRdb keeps only in-frame clones here, not all; method: immunoSEQ multiplex PCR. V, J and clone size reflect that table, while D and trimming were determined from the DNA. The table shows approximately 500,000 clones, with around nine tenths occurring only once. Germline V CDR1 and CDR2: MNHEY, SVGAGI. The CDR3 has 12 amino acids. The V and J ends lost 6 bases and 3 bases respectively, with 9 bases between them. V and J are TRBV6-5 and TRBJ2-7, with D hard to call. This TCR derives from a woman between 40 and 55 years old who had recovered from COVID-19. Input material: PBMCs or T cells enriched from blood (not recorded which). The CDR3 protein is CASSFGDYEQYF. CDR3 nucleotide sequence: TGTGCCAGCAGCTTCGGAGACTACGAGCAGTACTTC.